One sample yielded the 11 T cell receptor beta chains listed below, sequenced in a study of spatial heterogeneity in lung cancer. Study-wide results and caveats: Tracking of tumor mutation counts was seen in expanded intratumoral alpha and beta TCR counts.

The sample's time point: sample taken at primary tumor resection. Which antigens these TCRs recognize remains unknown. TCRdb fed the 5' RACE reads into MiXCR, producing one record per CDR3 protein. The repertoire holds over 800 distinct CDR3 sequences, under 40% seen once, with around 26% in the top ten. The source material was lung tumor tissue, sampled at surgery. All receptors come from a male donor with early-stage non-small cell lung cancer.

The rearrangement uses TRBV4-2 and TRBJ2-5, with 7 bases lining up with TRBD2. The CDR3 length is 17 residues. In germline, CDR1 is LGHNA, CDR2 YNFKEQ. V lost 4 bases, J lost 0 bases, and 11 bases stayed unmatched. CDR3 bases: TGTGCCAGCAGCCGGCAGCGGGGCCCAATGTACCAAGAGACCCAGTACTTC. Protein sequence: CASSRQRGPMYQETQYF.

The CDR3 protein is CASSPQGIDQPQHF. The CDR3 bases are TGTGCCAGCAGCCCACAGGGGATCGATCAGCCCCAGCATTTT. V gene TRBV3-1 combines with J gene TRBJ1-5; 7 nucleotides align to TRBD1. The CDR3 spans 14 residues. From germline, CDR1 is LGHDT and CDR2 YNNKEL (reference sequence). Losses at the gene ends were 4 bases for V and 5 bases for J; bases not matched to a gene: 5.

This clonotype is labeled as large (0.1 to 1%). The genes are TRBV6-6 and TRBJ1-5; 11 bases fit TRBD1. CDR1 MNHNY and CDR2 SVGAGI come from the germline V gene (reference sequence). CDR3 length: 16 amino acids. J gave up 3 bases and V 2 bases, and 3 bases lay outside the gene matches. The CDR3 protein is CASSYGTGGNNQPQHF. The DNA of the CDR3 is TGTGCCAGCAGTTACGGGACAGGGGGTAACAATCAGCCCCAGCATTTT.

This clonotype is judged large (0.1 to 1%). This chain uses TRBV29-1 with TRBJ1-1, with 11 bases matching TRBD1. J was trimmed by 7 bases and V by 7 bases; bases with no gene match: 5. The germline gives CDR1 SQVTM, CDR2 ANQGSEA. CDR3 size: 12 residues. CDR3 protein: CSASGTGGEAFF. CDR3 coding DNA: TGCAGCGCCTCCGGGACAGGGGGTGAAGCTTTCTTT. Variable domain in full (rest from reference TRBV29-1 and TRBJ1-1): SAVISQKPSRDICQRGTSLTIQCQVDSQVTMMFWYRQQPGQSLTLIATANQGSEATYESGFVIDKFPISRPNLTFSTLTVSNMSPEDSSIYLCSASGTGGEAFFGQGTRLTVV.

The V gene is TRBV12-3 or TRBV12-4, the J gene TRBJ2-2, with TRBD2 identical over 12 bases. V lost 8 bases, J lost 7 bases, and 20 bases stayed unmatched. There are 19 residues in the CDR3. CDR3 in DNA: TGTGCCAGCGGTCCTATCCGACTAGCGGGGGTTCTCAGTTACGGGGAGCTGTTTTTT. The encoded protein is CASGPIRLAGVLSYGELFF.

By its share, this clonotype is medium-sized (0.01 to 0.1%). This chain joins TRBV28 and TRBJ2-3, with 8 bases identical to TRBD1. The CDR3 is 15 residues long. V shed 6 bases, J shed 4 bases, and the junction held 9 bases outside the gene matches. Germline CDR1 MDHEN, CDR2 SYDVKM. The CDR3 DNA is TGTGCCAGCAGCGCCCGGCAGGGGGCCCCAGATACGCAGTATTTT. Translated: CASSARQGAPDTQYF.

In this sample, this clonotype is large. This chain's CDR3 is CSASSGRYQETQYF. CDR3 DNA: TGCAGTGCCAGTAGCGGGAGATACCAAGAGACCCAGTACTTC. The chain couples TRBV20-1 to TRBJ2-5; 9 positions match TRBD2. J gave up 0 bases and V 6 bases, and 5 bases lay outside the gene matches. Germline loops: CDR1 DFQATT, CDR2 SNEGSKA (reference sequence). The CDR3 loop spans 14 amino acids.

This clonotype is categorized as large. The V and J genes are TRBV25-1 and TRBJ2-2; the D gene is possibly TRBD1 (5 bases). The CDR3 sequence is 15 residues long. In germline, CDR1 is MGHDK, CDR2 SYGVNS. V lost 6 bases, J lost 5 bases, and 16 bases lay in between. The CDR3 sequence is CASRAGIQKTGELFF. CDR3 nucleotides: TGTGCCAGCAGAGCAGGGATTCAGAAAACCGGGGAGCTGTTTTTT.

In its sample, this clonotype is medium-sized. V usage is TRBV5-1 and J usage is TRBJ2-6; D possibly matches TRBD1 or TRBD2 (5 bases each). The V gene's germline CDR1 is SGHRS and CDR2 YFSETQ. Trimming removed 4 bases at V and 2 bases at J, with 13 bases between. The CDR3 length is 16 residues. The CDR3 bases are TGCGCCAGCAGCAGGAAAGGGACCCCTGGGGCCAACGTCCTGACTTTC. Translated, it gives CASSRKGTPGANVLTF.

The J gene is TRBJ2-3, the V gene TRBV2, with D perhaps matching TRBD2 (5 bases). V was cut by 6 bases and J by 1 base, with 14 bases left in between. In germline, CDR1 is SNHLY, CDR2 FYNNEI. The CDR3 spans 15 residues. CDR3 loop: CASRRTSLGTDTQYF. CDR3 nucleotides: TGTGCCAGCAGGCGCACTAGTCTCGGCACAGATACGCAGTATTTT.

The sample holds a few counts of this clonotype. This rearrangement joins TRBV5-1 to TRBJ1-4; 9 bases align to TRBD1. The CDR3 is 14 residues long. The V segment lost 4 bases and the J segment 8 bases; nucleotides outside the gene matches: 6. Germline assignment: CDR1 SGHRS and CDR2 YFSETQ. CDR3 amino acids: CASSRGQGGEKLFF. CDR3 sequence (DNA): TGCGCCAGCAGCCGGGGACAGGGTGGAGAAAAACTGTTTTTT.